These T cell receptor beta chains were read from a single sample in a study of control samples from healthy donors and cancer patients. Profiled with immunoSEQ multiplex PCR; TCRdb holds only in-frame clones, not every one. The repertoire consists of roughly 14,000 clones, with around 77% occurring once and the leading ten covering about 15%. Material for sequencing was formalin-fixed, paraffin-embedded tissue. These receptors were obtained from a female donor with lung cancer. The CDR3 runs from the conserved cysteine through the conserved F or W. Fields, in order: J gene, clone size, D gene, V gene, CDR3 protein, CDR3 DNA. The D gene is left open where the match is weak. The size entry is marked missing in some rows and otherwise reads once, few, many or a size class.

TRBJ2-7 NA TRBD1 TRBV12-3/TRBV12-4 CASSDPGGEQYF TGTGCCAGCAGTGACCCAGGGGGCGAGCAGTACTTC
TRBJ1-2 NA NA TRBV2 CASSVMGLFPYGYTF TGTGCCAGCAGTGTAATGGGACTCTTCCCCTATGGCTACACTTTC
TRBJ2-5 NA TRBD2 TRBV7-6 CASSQGLAGGGATQYF TGTGCCAGCAGTCAGGGACTAGCGGGGGGCGGCGCGACCCAGTACTTC
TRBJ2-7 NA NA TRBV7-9 CASSPMGGSYEQYF TGTGCCAGCAGTCCGATGGGGGGCTCCTACGAGCAGTACTTC
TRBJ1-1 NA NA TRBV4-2 CASSQVLNTEAFF TGTGCCAGCAGCCAAGTTTTAAACACTGAAGCTTTCTTT
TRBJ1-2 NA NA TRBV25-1 CASSESIAGLYGYTF TGTGCCAGCAGTGAATCCATAGCCGGGCTCTATGGCTACACCTTC
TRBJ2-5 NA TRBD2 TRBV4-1 CASSQGLAGGETQYF TGCGCCAGCAGCCAGGGACTAGCGGGAGGAGAGACCCAGTACTTC
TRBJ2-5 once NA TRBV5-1 CASSSGGAGETQYF TGCGCCAGCAGCTCTGGCGGAGCGGGAGAGACCCAGTACTTC
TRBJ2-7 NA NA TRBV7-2 CASSPRDPTYEQYF TGTGCCAGCAGCCCTCGGGACCCCACCTACGAGCAGTACTTC
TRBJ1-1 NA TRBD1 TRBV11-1 CASSLTGMNTEAFF TGTGCCAGCAGCTTGACAGGGATGAACACTGAAGCTTTCTTT
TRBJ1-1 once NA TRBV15 CATSRDKNTEAFF TGTGCCACCAGCAGAGACAAAAACACTGAAGCTTTCTTT
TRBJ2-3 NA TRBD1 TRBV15 CATSGQTGRNTDTQYF TGTGCCACCAGCGGCCAGACAGGGCGCAACACAGATACGCAGTATTTT
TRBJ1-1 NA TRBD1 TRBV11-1 CASSTGRTGGQAEAFF TGTGCCAGCAGCACAGGGCGGACAGGGGGCCAGGCTGAAGCTTTCTTT
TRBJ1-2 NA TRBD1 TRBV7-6 CASSPLTGLNYGYTF TGTGCCAGCAGCCCCTTGACAGGGCTAAACTATGGCTACACCTTC
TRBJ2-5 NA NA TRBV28 CASSGSGVGQETQYF TGTGCCAGCAGTGGTAGCGGAGTGGGGCAAGAGACCCAGTACTTC
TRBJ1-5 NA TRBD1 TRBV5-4 CASSFDRDQPQHF TGTGCCAGCAGCTTCGACAGGGACCAGCCCCAGCATTTT
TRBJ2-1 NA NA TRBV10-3 CAISESLFDEQFF TGTGCCATCAGTGAGTCGTTGTTCGATGAGCAGTTCTTC
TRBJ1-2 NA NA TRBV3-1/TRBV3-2 CASSQDRATNGYTF TGTGCCAGCAGCCAAGACAGGGCAACAAATGGCTACACCTTC
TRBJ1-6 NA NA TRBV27 CASSYGQWGANSPLHF TGTGCCAGCAGTTACGGACAGTGGGGGGCCAATTCACCCCTCCACTTT
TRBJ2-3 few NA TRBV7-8 CASSPMGPTDTQYF TGTGCCAGCAGCCCGATGGGTCCCACAGATACGCAGTATTTT
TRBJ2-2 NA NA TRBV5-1 CASSYRPENTGELFF TGCGCCAGCAGCTATAGACCGGAGAACACCGGGGAGCTGTTTTTT
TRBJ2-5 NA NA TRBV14 CASSQGWETQYF TGTGCCAGCAGCCAGGGATGGGAGACCCAGTACTTC
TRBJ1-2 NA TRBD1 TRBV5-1 CASSLDGQGGYTF TGCGCCAGCAGCTTGGATGGACAGGGGGGCTACACCTTC
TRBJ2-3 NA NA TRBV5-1 CASSLFMGDRRDTQYF TGCGCCAGCAGCTTGTTTATGGGAGATAGGCGAGATACGCAGTATTTT
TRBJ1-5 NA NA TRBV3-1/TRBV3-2 CVSSQGLTTHSLSNQPQHF TGTGTCAGCAGCCAAGGACTCACAACCCACAGCCTAAGCAATCAGCCCCAGCATTTT
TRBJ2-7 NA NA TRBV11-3 CASSLGGSSSYEQYF TGTGCCAGCAGCTTAGGAGGTTCCAGCTCCTACGAGCAGTACTTC
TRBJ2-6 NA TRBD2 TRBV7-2 CASSSSGLQANVLIF TGTGCCAGCAGCTCTAGCGGGCTACAGGCCAACGTCCTGATTTTC
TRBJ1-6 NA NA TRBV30 CAWTPDFSYNSPLHF TGTGCCTGGACCCCGGACTTCTCCTATAATTCACCCCTCCACTTT